This T cell receptor (beta chain) was found in a study of T cell repertoires in ileal Crohn's disease. The overall study: M6 samples are neoterminal ileum biopsies from postoperative colonoscopy.

Time point indicated: neoterminal ileum biopsy at postoperative endoscopy, about 6 months after surgery. Notes on this clone: Its antigen is not known.

Broader study findings: Active smokers at surgery had more clonal expansions than non-smokers. Endoscopic recurrence occurred in every patient whose clonality exceeded 26.8%.

The CDR3 length is 13 residues. Trimming took off 7 bases at V and 12 bases at J, with 19 bases between the two ends. The germline V gene encodes CDR1 SNHLY and CDR2 FYNNEI. Clones were read by immunoSEQ multiplex PCR, and TCRdb kept only the in-frame ones, dropping some. The table has 13,000 to 15,000 clones, 60% to 85% seen once. Sequencing used ileal tissue. This rearrangement joins TRBV2 to TRBJ2-1, with TRBD1 as a possible D gene (5 bases). This clonotype was obtained from an adult with Crohn's disease. CDR3 amino acids: CASKETGQTWQFF. The CDR3 nucleotides read TGTGCCAGCAAGGAAACAGGACAAACTTGGCAGTTCTTC.